This T cell receptor beta chain was sequenced during a study of T cell responses to AZD1222 COVID-19 vaccine. The germline V gene has CDR1 LNHDA and CDR2 SQIVND (reference sequence). CDR3 length: 15 residues. The trim removed 4 bases at V and 8 bases at J, leaving 10 bases unmatched. The repertoire was sequenced with immunoSEQ multiplex PCR; TCRdb's copy has only in-frame clones and lacks some. Of 100,000 or so clones listed, about 88% are singletons. This clone appeared once. The starting material was peripheral blood, obtained on day 0 of AZD1222 vaccination. The genes are TRBV19 and TRBJ1-4, with 7 positions matching TRBD1. The sequence was obtained from an adult in good health. CDR3 coding DNA: TGTGCCAGTAGTAACCTACAGGGGCGGAAAGAAAAACTGTTTTTT. This translates into CASSNLQGRKEKLFF.